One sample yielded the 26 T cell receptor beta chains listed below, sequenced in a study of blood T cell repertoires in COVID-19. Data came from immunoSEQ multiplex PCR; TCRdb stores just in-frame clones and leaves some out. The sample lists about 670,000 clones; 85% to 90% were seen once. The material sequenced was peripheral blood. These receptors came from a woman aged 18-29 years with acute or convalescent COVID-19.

The CDR3 nucleotides are TGTGCCAGTACGACAGGGGCAGTGACAAACTATGGCTACACCTTC. It is translated as CASTTGAVTNYGYTF. The chain employs TRBV11-2 and TRBJ1-2; 8 bases are shared with TRBD1. The V and J ends lost 9 bases and 2 bases, in that order; junction bases with no gene match: 11. The CDR3 contains 15 residues. Germline CDR1 SGHAT, CDR2 FQNNGV.

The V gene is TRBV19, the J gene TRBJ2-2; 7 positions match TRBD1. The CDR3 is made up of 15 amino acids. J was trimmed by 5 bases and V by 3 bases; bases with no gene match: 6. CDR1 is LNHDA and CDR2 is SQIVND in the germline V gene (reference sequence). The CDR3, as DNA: TGTGCCAGTAGTATCAGGGACAGACCTACCGGGGAGCTGTTTTTT. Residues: CASSIRDRPTGELFF. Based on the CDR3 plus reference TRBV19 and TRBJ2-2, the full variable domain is DGGITQSPKYLFRKEGQNVTLSCEQNLNHDAMYWYRQDPGQGLRLIYYSQIVNDFQKGDIAEGYSVSREKKESFPLTVTSAQKNPTAFYLCASSIRDRPTGELFFGEGSRLTVL.

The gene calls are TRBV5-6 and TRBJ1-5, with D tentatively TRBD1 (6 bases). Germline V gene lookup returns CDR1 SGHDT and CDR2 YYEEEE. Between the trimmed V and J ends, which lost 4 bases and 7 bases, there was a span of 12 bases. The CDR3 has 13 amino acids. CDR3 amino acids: CASSLLQGQPQHF. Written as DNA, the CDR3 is TGTGCCAGCAGCCTCCTACAGGGCCAGCCCCAGCATTTT.

The CDR3: CASSLTDTNYGYTF. In nucleotides, the CDR3 is TGTGCCAGCAGCTTAACCGACACTAACTATGGCTACACCTTC. The genes are TRBV7-9 and TRBJ1-2; D unclear. The V gene's germline CDR1 is SEHNR and CDR2 FQNEAQ (reference sequence). CDR3 size: 14 residues. The V gene lost 2 bases and the J gene lost 0 bases, with 7 bases spanning the gap.

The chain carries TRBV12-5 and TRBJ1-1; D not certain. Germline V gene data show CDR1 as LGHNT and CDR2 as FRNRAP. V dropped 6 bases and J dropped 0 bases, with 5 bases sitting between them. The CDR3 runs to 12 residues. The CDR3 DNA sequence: TGTGCTAGTGGCCTTTTGAACACTGAAGCTTTCTTT. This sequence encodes CASGLLNTEAFF.

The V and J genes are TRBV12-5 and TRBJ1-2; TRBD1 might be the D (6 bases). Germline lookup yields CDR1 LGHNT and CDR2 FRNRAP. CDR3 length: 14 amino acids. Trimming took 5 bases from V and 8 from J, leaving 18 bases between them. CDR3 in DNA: TGTGCTAGTGGTCCCCGCCTAGCAGGGGTAGGCTACACCTTC. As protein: CASGPRLAGVGYTF.

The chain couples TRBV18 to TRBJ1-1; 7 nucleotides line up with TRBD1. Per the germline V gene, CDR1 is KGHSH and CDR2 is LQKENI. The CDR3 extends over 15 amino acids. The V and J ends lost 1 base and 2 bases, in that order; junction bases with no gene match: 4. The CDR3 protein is CASSPRGTVNTEAFF. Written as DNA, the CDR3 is TGTGCCAGCTCACCACGCGGGACAGTTAACACTGAAGCTTTCTTT.

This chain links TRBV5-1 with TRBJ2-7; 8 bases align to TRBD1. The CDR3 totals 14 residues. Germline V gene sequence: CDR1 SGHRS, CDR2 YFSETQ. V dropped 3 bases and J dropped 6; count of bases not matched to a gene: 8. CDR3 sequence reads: CASSSRPGGIEQYF. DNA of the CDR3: TGCGCCAGCAGCTCCCGGCCAGGGGGCATCGAGCAGTACTTC.

CDR3 nucleotide sequence: TGTGCCAGCAGCCTCTCCCTGGGGACAGGGAACTACGAGCAGTACTTC. Residues: CASSLSLGTGNYEQYF. J is TRBJ2-7 and V is TRBV7-2; 9 bases map to TRBD1. The CDR3 covers 16 residues. Germline assignment: CDR1 SGHTA and CDR2 FQGNSA. V trimming: 5 bases; J trimming: 3 bases; junction bases outside the gene matches: 11.

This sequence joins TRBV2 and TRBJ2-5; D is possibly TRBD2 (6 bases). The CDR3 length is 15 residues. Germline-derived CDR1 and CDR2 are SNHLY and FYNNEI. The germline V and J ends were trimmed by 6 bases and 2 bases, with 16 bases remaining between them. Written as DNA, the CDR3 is TGTGCCAGCAGAATTGGGGGGACCATACAAGAGACCCAGTACTTC. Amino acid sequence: CASRIGGTIQETQYF.

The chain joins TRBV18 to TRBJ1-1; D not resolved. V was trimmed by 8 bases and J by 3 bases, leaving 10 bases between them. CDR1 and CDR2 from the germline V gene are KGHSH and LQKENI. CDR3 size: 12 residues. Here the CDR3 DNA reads TGTGCCAGCCACGAGGTTTACACTGAAGCTTTCTTT. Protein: CASHEVYTEAFF.

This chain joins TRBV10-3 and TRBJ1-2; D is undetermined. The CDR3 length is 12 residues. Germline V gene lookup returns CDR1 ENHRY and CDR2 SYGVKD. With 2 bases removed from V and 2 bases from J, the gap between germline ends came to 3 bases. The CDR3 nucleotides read TGTGCCATCAGTGAGCAGAACTATGGCTACACCTTC. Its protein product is CAISEQNYGYTF.

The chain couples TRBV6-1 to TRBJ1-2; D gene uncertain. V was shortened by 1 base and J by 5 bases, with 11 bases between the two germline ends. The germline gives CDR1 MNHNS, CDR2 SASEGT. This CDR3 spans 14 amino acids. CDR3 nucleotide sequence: TGTGCCAGCAGTGAAGAAGAGGGTTCTTATGGCTACACCTTC. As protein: CASSEEEGSYGYTF.

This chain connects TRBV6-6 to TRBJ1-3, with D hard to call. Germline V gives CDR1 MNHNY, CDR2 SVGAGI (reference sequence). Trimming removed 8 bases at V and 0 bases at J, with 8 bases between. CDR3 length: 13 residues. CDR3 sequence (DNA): TGTGCCAGCGATAGCTTCTCTGGAAACACCATATATTTT. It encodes CASDSFSGNTIYF.

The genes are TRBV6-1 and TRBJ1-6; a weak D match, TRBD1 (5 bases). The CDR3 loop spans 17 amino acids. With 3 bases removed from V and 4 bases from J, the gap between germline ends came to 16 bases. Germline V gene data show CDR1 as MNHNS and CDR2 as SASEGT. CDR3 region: CASSEPGNWLYNSPLHF. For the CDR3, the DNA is TGTGCCAGCAGTGAGCCAGGGAATTGGCTTTATAATTCACCCCTCCACTTT.

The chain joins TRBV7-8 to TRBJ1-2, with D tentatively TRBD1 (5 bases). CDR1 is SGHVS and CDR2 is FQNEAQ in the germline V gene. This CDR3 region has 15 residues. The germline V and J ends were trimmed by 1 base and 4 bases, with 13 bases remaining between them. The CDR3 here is CASSLVRGGGYGYTF. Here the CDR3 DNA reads TGTGCCAGCAGCTTAGTTCGGGGGGGAGGCTATGGCTACACCTTC.

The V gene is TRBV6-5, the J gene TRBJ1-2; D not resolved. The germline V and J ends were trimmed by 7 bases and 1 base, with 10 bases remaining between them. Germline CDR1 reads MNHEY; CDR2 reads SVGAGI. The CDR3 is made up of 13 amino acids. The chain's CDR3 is CASTLGINYGYTF. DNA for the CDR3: TGTGCCAGCACCCTCGGGATTAACTATGGCTACACCTTC.

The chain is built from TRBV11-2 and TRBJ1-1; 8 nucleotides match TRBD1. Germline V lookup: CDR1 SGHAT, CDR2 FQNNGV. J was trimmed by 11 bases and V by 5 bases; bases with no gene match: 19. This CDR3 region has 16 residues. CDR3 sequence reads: CASSPRLGQGESGAFF. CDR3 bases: TGTGCCAGCAGCCCTCGTCTCGGACAGGGAGAAAGCGGGGCTTTCTTT.

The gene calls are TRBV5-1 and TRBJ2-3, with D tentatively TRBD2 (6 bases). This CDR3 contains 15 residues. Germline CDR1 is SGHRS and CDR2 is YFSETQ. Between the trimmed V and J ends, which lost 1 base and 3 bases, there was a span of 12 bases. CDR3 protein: CASSLPWGETDTQYF. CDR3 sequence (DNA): TGCGCCAGCAGCTTGCCCTGGGGGGAGACAGATACGCAGTATTTT.

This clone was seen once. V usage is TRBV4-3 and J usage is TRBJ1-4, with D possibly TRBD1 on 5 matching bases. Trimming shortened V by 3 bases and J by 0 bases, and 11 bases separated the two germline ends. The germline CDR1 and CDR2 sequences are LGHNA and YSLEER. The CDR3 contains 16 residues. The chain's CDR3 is CASSHHRIATNEKLFF. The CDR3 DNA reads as TGCGCCAGCAGCCATCACAGGATTGCAACTAATGAAAAACTGTTTTTT.

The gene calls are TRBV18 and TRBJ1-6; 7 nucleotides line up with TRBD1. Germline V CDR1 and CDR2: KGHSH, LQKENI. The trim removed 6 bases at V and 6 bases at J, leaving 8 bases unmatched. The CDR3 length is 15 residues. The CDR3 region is CASSPGGGSNSPLHF. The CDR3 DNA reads TGTGCCAGCTCTCCAGGGGGGGGGTCTAATTCACCCCTCCACTTT. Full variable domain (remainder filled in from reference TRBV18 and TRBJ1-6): NAGVMQNPRHLVRRRGQEARLRCSPMKGHSHVYWYRQLPEEGLKFMVYLQKENIIDESGMPKERFSAEFPKEGPSILRIQQVVRGDSAAYFCASSPGGGSNSPLHFGNGTRLTVT.

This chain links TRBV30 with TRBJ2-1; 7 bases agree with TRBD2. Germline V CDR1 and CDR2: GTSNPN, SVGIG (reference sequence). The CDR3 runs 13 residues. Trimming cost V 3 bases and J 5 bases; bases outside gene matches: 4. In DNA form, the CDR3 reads TGTGCCTGGAGGGGGGGGTTTGACAATGAGCAGTTCTTC. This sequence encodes CAWRGGFDNEQFF.

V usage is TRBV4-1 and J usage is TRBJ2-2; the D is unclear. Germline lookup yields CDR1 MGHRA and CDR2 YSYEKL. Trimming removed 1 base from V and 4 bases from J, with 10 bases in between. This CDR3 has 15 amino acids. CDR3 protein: CASSQVTTFTGELFF. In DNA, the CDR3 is TGCGCCAGCAGCCAAGTTACAACCTTCACCGGGGAGCTGTTTTTT.

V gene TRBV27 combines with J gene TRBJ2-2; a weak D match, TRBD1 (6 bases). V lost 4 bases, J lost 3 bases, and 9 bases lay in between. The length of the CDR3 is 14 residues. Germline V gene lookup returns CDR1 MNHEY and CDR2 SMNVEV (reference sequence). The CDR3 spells CASSSTGDTGELFF. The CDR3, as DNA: TGTGCCAGCAGTTCGACAGGAGACACCGGGGAGCTGTTTTTT.

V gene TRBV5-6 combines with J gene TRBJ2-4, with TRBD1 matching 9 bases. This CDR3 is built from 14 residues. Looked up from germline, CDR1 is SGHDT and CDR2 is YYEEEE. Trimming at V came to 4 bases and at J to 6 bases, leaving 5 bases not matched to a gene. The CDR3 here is CASSPGQGINIQYF. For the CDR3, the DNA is TGTGCCAGCAGCCCCGGACAGGGGATAAACATTCAGTACTTC.

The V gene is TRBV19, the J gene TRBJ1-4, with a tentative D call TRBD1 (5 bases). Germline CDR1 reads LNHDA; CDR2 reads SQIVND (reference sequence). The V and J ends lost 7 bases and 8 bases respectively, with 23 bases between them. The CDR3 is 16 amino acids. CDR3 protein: CASISSGAKTGEKLFF. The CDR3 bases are TGTGCCAGTATAAGTAGCGGGGCCAAAACCGGAGAAAAACTGTTTTTT.